The 14 T cell receptor beta chains below come from one sample, sequenced in a study of cytomegalovirus exposure and HLA in healthy donors. 60 Vbeta and 13 Jbeta primers were used in PCR. Using immunoSEQ multiplex PCR, the repertoire was profiled, and TCRdb retains in-frame clones only, with some absent. The sample consists of around 150,000 clones, 75% to 90% of them appearing once. The material sequenced was PBMCs. All receptors come from a woman between 18 and 29 years old in good health and CMV-seronegative.

This sequence joins TRBV7-9 and TRBJ2-7, with D possibly TRBD2 on 5 matching bases. Germline lookup yields CDR1 SEHNR and CDR2 FQNEAQ (reference sequence). Trimming stripped 3 bases from V and 0 bases from J, with 18 bases between. The CDR3 totals 17 residues. The CDR3 nucleotides are TGTGCCAGCAGCTTGGCTGTCAGGACTTCCAGCTCCTACGAGCAGTACTTC. Amino acids: CASSLAVRTSSSYEQYF.

In regard to this clone: Other nucleotide sequences in the sample specify the same CDR3. This chain connects TRBV25-1 to TRBJ2-7; 9 nucleotides line up with TRBD2. Germline V gives CDR1 MGHDK, CDR2 SYGVNS. The J segment lost 12 bases and the V segment lost 3 bases, leaving 6 bases of the junction unmatched. The CDR3 loop spans 12 amino acids. CDR3 residues: CASSEVSGSVYF. The CDR3 DNA is TGTGCCAGCAGTGAGGTTAGCGGGAGCGTGTACTTC.

This clone was seen once. The CDR3 here is CASSRDLGGEQFF. CDR3 coding DNA: TGTGCCAGCAGCCGCGACCTGGGGGGTGAGCAGTTCTTC. The chain joins TRBV25-1 to TRBJ2-1, with TRBD2 as a possible D gene (6 bases). The ends were cut back, 6 bases at V and 9 bases at J, with 15 bases in the middle. Germline lookup yields CDR1 MGHDK and CDR2 SYGVNS. This CDR3 spans 13 amino acids.

V and J are TRBV5-1 and TRBJ1-2; 9 positions match TRBD1. The CDR3 consists of 13 residues. The V segment lost 2 bases and the J segment 6 bases; nucleotides outside the gene matches: 2. Germline CDR1 SGHRS, CDR2 YFSETQ. CDR3 coding DNA: TGCGCCAGCAGCTTCACAGGGGGCGATGGCTACACCTTC. Translating it yields CASSFTGGDGYTF.

The V gene is TRBV2, the J gene TRBJ1-2, with TRBD1 matching 8 bases. The CDR3 covers 14 residues. The germline gives CDR1 SNHLY, CDR2 FYNNEI. V was clipped by 4 bases and J by 4 bases; unmatched bases: 5. Here the CDR3 DNA reads TGTGCCAGCAGTGGATCAGGGGGCCTCTATGGCTACACCTTC. It is translated as CASSGSGGLYGYTF.

The chain is built from TRBV2 and TRBJ2-3; 8 bases agree with TRBD2. The V and J ends lost 4 bases and 1 base, in that order; junction bases with no gene match: 1. This CDR3 contains 14 residues. Germline V gene sequence: CDR1 SNHLY, CDR2 FYNNEI. Here the CDR3 reads CASSGGGRTDTQYF. CDR3 in DNA: TGTGCCAGCAGTGGCGGGGGGCGCACAGATACGCAGTATTTT.

The chain combines TRBV25-1 with TRBJ2-5; 7 nucleotides agree with TRBD2. CDR3 length equals 14 residues. V trimming: 4 bases; J trimming: 1 base; junction bases outside the gene matches: 3. The V gene's germline CDR1 is MGHDK and CDR2 SYGVNS. The CDR3 sequence: CASSGLAFQETQYF. In nucleotides, the CDR3 is TGTGCCAGCAGTGGACTAGCCTTCCAAGAGACCCAGTACTTC.

The chain recombines TRBV4-2 with TRBJ2-7, with TRBD2 matching 13 bases. V lost 2 bases and J lost 3; bases outside the gene matches: 10. Germline V gene lookup returns CDR1 LGHNA and CDR2 YNFKEQ. The CDR3 spans 18 residues. The CDR3 spells CASSQTRTSGGNYYEQYF. DNA of the CDR3: TGTGCCAGCAGCCAAACACGGACTAGCGGGGGAAACTACTACGAGCAGTACTTC.

CDR3 amino acids: CASSEPYRNSPLHF. The CDR3 DNA reads TGTGCCAGCAGTGAACCATACAGGAATTCACCCCTCCACTTT. V and J are TRBV2 and TRBJ1-6; possible D gene TRBD1, 5 bases. Per germline, CDR1 SNHLY and CDR2 FYNNEI. V gave up 2 bases and J gave up 7 bases, with 9 bases separating them. The CDR3 loop spans 14 amino acids.

The chain combines TRBV7-8 with TRBJ1-6; D perhaps matches TRBD1 (5 bases). V was clipped by 0 bases and J by 6 bases, with 9 bases between them. This CDR3 comprises 15 residues. The germline gives CDR1 SGHVS, CDR2 FQNEAQ. CDR3 DNA sequence: TGTGCCAGCAGCTTAGCGAGGGACTTTAATTCACCCCTCCACTTT. It yields the protein CASSLARDFNSPLHF.

The genes are TRBV19 and TRBJ1-5; TRBD1 aligns across 8 bases. The V gene's germline CDR1 is LNHDA and CDR2 SQIVND (reference sequence). V was clipped by 5 bases and J by 3 bases; unmatched bases: 6. The CDR3 loop spans 15 amino acids. The CDR3: CASSVGTGYNQPQHF. CDR3 sequence (DNA): TGTGCCAGTAGTGTAGGGACAGGCTACAATCAGCCCCAGCATTTT.

With respect to this clone: One junction end disagrees with the germline gene, perhaps due to a read error. The chain recombines TRBV7-9 with TRBJ1-6; D is undetermined. The germline CDR1 and CDR2 sequences are SEHNR and FQNEAQ (reference sequence). The CDR3 is 16 residues long. CDR3 residues: CSSSSLRREEHSPLHF. Here the CDR3 DNA reads TGTTCCAGCAGCTCCCTGAGGCGCGAAGAGCATTCACCCCTCCACTTT.

The chain has TRBV15 and TRBJ2-2, with TRBD1 matching over 7 bases. This CDR3 contains 15 residues. CDR1 is LNHNV and CDR2 is YYDKDF in the germline V gene (reference sequence). V was clipped by 4 bases and J by 5 bases; unmatched bases: 7. The DNA for the CDR3 is TGTGCCACCAGCATAGGGGGCGCAGGGACCGGGGAGCTGTTTTTT. Encoded protein: CATSIGGAGTGELFF.

The chain is built from TRBV11-2 and TRBJ2-5; D uncertain. Germline lookup yields CDR1 SGHAT and CDR2 FQNNGV. V lost 5 bases to trimming and J lost 4 bases, with 14 bases between them. The CDR3 has 14 amino acids. The CDR3 protein is CASSRLDRGETQYF. DNA for the CDR3: TGTGCCAGCAGCAGATTAGACCGCGGAGAGACCCAGTACTTC. The full variable domain, with the rest looked up from reference TRBV11-2 and TRBJ2-5, is EAGVAQSPRYKIIEKRQSVAFWCNPISGHATLYWYQQILGQGPKLLIQFQNNGVVDDSQLPKDRFSAERLKGVDSTLKIQPAKLEDSAVYLCASSRLDRGETQYFGPGTRLLVL.